Below are 26 T cell receptor beta chains sequenced from a single sample in a study of blood T cell repertoires in COVID-19. Produced via immunoSEQ multiplex PCR; TCRdb's table is partial and in-frame only. The sample has about 140,000 clones, 88% seen once. The sequenced sample was peripheral blood. The source of these receptors is a human donor in a cohort sampled during active COVID-19.

The chain joins TRBV4-2 to TRBJ1-6; TRBD1 is a possible D gene (5 bases). V lost 1 base, J lost 8 bases, and 12 bases lay in between. The germline gives CDR1 LGHNA, CDR2 YNFKEQ. The CDR3 totals 15 residues. The CDR3 here is CASSQGKGRDSPLHF. DNA for the CDR3: TGTGCCAGCAGCCAAGGGAAAGGCAGGGATTCACCCCTCCACTTT.

The chain combines TRBV6-5 with TRBJ1-6; the match to TRBD1 covers 7 bases. The CDR3 loop spans 15 amino acids. The J segment lost 7 bases and the V segment lost 5 bases, leaving 8 bases of the junction unmatched. Per germline, CDR1 MNHEY and CDR2 SVGAGI. CDR3 residues: CASSRSDRPNSPLHF. CDR3 bases: TGTGCCAGCAGTAGGTCGGACAGGCCGAATTCACCCCTCCACTTT.

This clone has just a few counts. The rearrangement links TRBV4-1 to TRBJ2-7; perhaps TRBD2 as D (7 bases). The CDR3 consists of 17 residues. Trimming cost V 1 base and J 2 bases, with 18 bases left between them. Germline V CDR1 and CDR2: MGHRA, YSYEKL. CDR3 sequence reads: CASSQVLWGGPTYEQYF. For the CDR3, the DNA is TGCGCCAGCAGCCAAGTTTTGTGGGGGGGGCCCACCTACGAGCAGTACTTC.

V usage is TRBV6-2 or TRBV6-3 and J usage is TRBJ1-6; possible D gene TRBD1, 6 bases. Trimming shortened V by 2 bases and J by 9 bases, and 11 bases separated the two germline ends. This CDR3 comprises 14 residues. CDR1 and CDR2 (germline): MNHEY, SVGEGT. The CDR3, as DNA: TGTGCCAGCAGTTACGTGCAGGGGATTTCACCCCTCCACTTT. This encodes CASSYVQGISPLHF.

In its sample, this clone was seen once. The gene calls are TRBV4-1 and TRBJ2-5; possibly TRBD2 for D (6 bases). The CDR3 is made up of 15 amino acids. Germline CDR1 is MGHRA and CDR2 is YSYEKL. V gave up 6 bases and J gave up 2 bases, with 16 bases separating them. Here the CDR3 reads CASSQTATSQETQYF. Written as DNA, the CDR3 is TGCGCCAGCAGTCAAACCGCGACTAGTCAAGAGACCCAGTACTTC.

J is TRBJ2-7 and V is TRBV20-1; 7 nucleotides align to TRBD2. V was clipped by 3 bases and J by 2 bases; unmatched bases: 7. Germline CDR1 DFQATT, CDR2 SNEGSKA (reference sequence). The CDR3 has 14 amino acids. CDR3 in DNA: TGCAGTGCTAGTCGGCTAGCGGTAACCTACGAGCAGTACTTC. Its translation is CSASRLAVTYEQYF.

The CDR3 sequence is CSVEGGQGAQIDTQYF. The CDR3 region has the DNA TGCAGCGTTGAAGGGGGACAGGGGGCGCAAATAGATACGCAGTATTTT. The chain employs TRBV29-1 and TRBJ2-3, with 12 positions matching TRBD1. The CDR3 runs 16 residues. The germline V gene encodes CDR1 SQVTM and CDR2 ANQGSEA. Trimming at V came to 1 base and at J to 5 bases, leaving 7 bases not matched to a gene.

The V and J genes are TRBV5-6 and TRBJ1-5; the match to TRBD1 covers 7 bases. Germline CDR1 is SGHDT and CDR2 is YYEEEE. The length of the CDR3 is 14 residues. V dropped 0 bases and J dropped 7; count of bases not matched to a gene: 4. The CDR3 bases are TGTGCCAGCAGCTTGGGGACAGGAGACCAGCCCCAGCATTTT. This translates into CASSLGTGDQPQHF.

The V gene is TRBV5-4, the J gene TRBJ1-2; unclear D gene. CDR3 length: 15 residues. Per germline, CDR1 SGHNT and CDR2 YYREEE (reference sequence). Trimming shortened V by 1 base and J by 4 bases, and 14 bases separated the two germline ends. The CDR3 protein is CASSLSGINLYGYTF. CDR3 in DNA: TGTGCCAGCAGCTTGTCGGGAATAAACCTCTATGGCTACACCTTC.

The rearrangement links TRBV12-5 to TRBJ1-2; unclear D gene. In germline, CDR1 is LGHNT, CDR2 FRNRAP. This CDR3 is 11 amino acids long. Trimming took 4 bases from V and 8 from J, leaving 8 bases between them. CDR3 in DNA: TGTGCTAGTGGTTCAGGTGACGGCTACACCTTC. This encodes CASGSGDGYTF. Variable domain in full (rest from reference TRBV12-5 and TRBJ1-2): DARVTQTPRHKVTEMGQEVTMRCQPILGHNTVFWYRQTMMQGLELLAYFRNRAPLDDSGMPKDRFSAEMPDATLATLKIQPSEPRDSAVYFCASGSGDGYTFGSGTRLTVV.

V and J are TRBV10-3 and TRBJ2-7, with 7 nucleotides matching TRBD2. The CDR3 contains 16 residues. J was trimmed by 3 bases and V by 6 bases; bases with no gene match: 14. CDR1 is ENHRY, CDR2 SYGVKD, per germline. CDR3 amino acids: CAIRGYGAGRGYEQYF. The DNA for the CDR3 is TGTGCCATCAGGGGATATGGCGCGGGGAGGGGCTACGAGCAGTACTTC.

The V call is TRBV6-5, the J call TRBJ2-7, with 11 nucleotides matching TRBD2. Trimming at V came to 5 bases and at J to 2 bases, leaving 5 bases not matched to a gene. The CDR3 is 15 amino acids. Germline lookup yields CDR1 MNHEY and CDR2 SVGAGI. As DNA, the CDR3 is TGTGCCAGCAGTACTTATAGCGGGGGGGCCTACGAGCAGTACTTC. As protein: CASSTYSGGAYEQYF.

The chain uses TRBV6-6 and TRBJ2-1, with TRBD2 identical over 9 bases. In germline, CDR1 is MNHNY, CDR2 SVGAGI (reference sequence). The CDR3 covers 15 residues. V lost 6 bases to trimming and J lost 2 bases; unmatched junction nucleotides: 5. CDR3 sequence: CASSSGGHTYNEQFF. CDR3 DNA: TGTGCCAGCAGCAGCGGGGGGCATACCTACAATGAGCAGTTCTTC.

The V and J genes are TRBV3-1 (or the pseudogene TRBV3-2) and TRBJ1-2; 7 bases agree with TRBD1. The ends lost 2 bases at V and 9 bases at J; junction bases unmatched: 6. Germline CDR1 LGHDT, CDR2 YNNKEL (reference sequence). This CDR3 spans 13 amino acids. CDR3 bases: TGTGCCAGCAGCCAACATCCCAGGGGGAGCTACACCTTC. Translating gives CASSQHPRGSYTF.

This clone was seen only once. The chain has TRBV18 and TRBJ1-2; 8 nucleotides line up with TRBD1. Germline CDR1 is KGHSH and CDR2 is LQKENI. This CDR3 contains 15 residues. The junction had 6 bases not matched to a gene; V was cut back by 2 bases and J by 4 bases. Written as DNA, the CDR3 is TGTGCCAGCTCACCAAGGACAGGGTTGTTCTATGGCTACACCTTC. It specifies CASSPRTGLFYGYTF.

The chain uses TRBV30 and TRBJ1-2; D remains ambiguous. Trimming stripped 3 bases from V and 5 bases from J, with 10 bases between. The CDR3 has 12 amino acids. Germline V gene sequence: CDR1 GTSNPN, CDR2 SVGIG (reference sequence). Here the CDR3 DNA reads TGTGCCTGGAGCCCCTCGGGGTATGGCTACACCTTC. Translating it yields CAWSPSGYGYTF.

The chain is built from TRBV30 and TRBJ1-4; D perhaps matches TRBD1 (5 bases). The V gene lost 3 bases and the J gene lost 6 bases, with 11 bases spanning the gap. Looked up from germline, CDR1 is GTSNPN and CDR2 is SVGIG (reference sequence). This CDR3 contains 13 residues. The CDR3 loop is CAWSTGLDEKLFF. The CDR3 DNA sequence: TGTGCCTGGAGCACAGGCTTGGATGAAAAACTGTTTTTT.

The V gene is TRBV7-9, the J gene TRBJ2-5; TRBD2 might be the D (7 bases). This CDR3 is 18 amino acids long. The germline V and J ends were trimmed by 2 bases and 5 bases, with 24 bases remaining between them. CDR1 SEHNR and CDR2 FQNEAQ come from the germline V gene (reference sequence). DNA of the CDR3: TGTGCCAGCAGCTTACGTACAGGGCCGAAACTAGCGTTGGAGACCCAGTACTTC. Translation gives CASSLRTGPKLALETQYF.

The rearrangement joins TRBV6-5 to TRBJ1-3, with D hard to call. The V and J ends lost 4 bases and 4 bases respectively, with 17 bases between them. From germline, CDR1 is MNHEY and CDR2 SVGAGI. The CDR3 has 16 residues. The CDR3 protein is CASSFSGMISGNTIYF. The DNA of the CDR3 is TGTGCCAGCAGTTTCTCCGGGATGATATCGGGAAACACCATATATTTT.

This chain connects TRBV29-1 to TRBJ2-5; TRBD1 is a possible D gene (5 bases). V was pared by 4 bases and J by 2 bases, with 11 bases between. The CDR3 is 13 amino acids. Germline CDR1 SQVTM, CDR2 ANQGSEA. This chain's CDR3 is CSVGQGGQETQYF. CDR3 DNA sequence: TGCAGCGTTGGGCAGGGTGGGCAAGAGACCCAGTACTTC.

J is TRBJ1-2 and V is TRBV19; D is perhaps TRBD1 (6 bases). The length of the CDR3 is 11 residues. Between the trimmed V and J ends, which lost 7 bases and 7 bases, there was a span of 10 bases. Germline V lookup: CDR1 LNHDA, CDR2 SQIVND (reference sequence). CDR3 in DNA: TGTGCCAGTACTGGGGGCCTTGGCTACACCTTC. Translating it yields CASTGGLGYTF.

V is TRBV5-1 and J is TRBJ1-1; D not resolved. The CDR3 loop spans 14 amino acids. In germline, CDR1 is SGHRS, CDR2 YFSETQ. V lost 5 bases to trimming and J lost 4 bases, with 15 bases between them. The CDR3, as DNA: TGCGCCAGCAGAGTTCTTATCGGAGGCACTGAAGCTTTCTTT. Residues: CASRVLIGGTEAFF.

J is TRBJ1-6 and V is TRBV7-2, with a possible D match to TRBD1 (5 bases). The CDR3 length is 14 residues. V lost 1 base and J 12 bases, leaving 13 bases between the germline ends. The V gene's germline CDR1 is SGHTA and CDR2 FQGNSA. The CDR3: CASSLEPQGIPLHF. The CDR3 DNA is TGTGCCAGCAGCTTAGAACCGCAGGGAATACCCCTCCACTTT.

V is TRBV7-2 and J is TRBJ2-5, with TRBD2 as a possible D gene (5 bases). Trimming cost V 6 bases and J 5 bases, with 13 bases left between them. Germline loops: CDR1 SGHTA, CDR2 FQGNSA. The CDR3 sequence is 13 residues long. CDR3 DNA: TGTGCCAGCAGAACCGGGAACAAGGAGACCCAGTACTTC. Protein product: CASRTGNKETQYF.

The V gene is TRBV7-6, the J gene TRBJ1-1; 9 bases map to TRBD1. Germline-derived CDR1 and CDR2 are SGHVS and FNYEAQ. The V and J ends lost 5 bases and 1 base, in that order; junction bases with no gene match: 5. The CDR3 is 15 residues long. CDR3 amino acids: CASSKTGGANTEAFF. The CDR3 DNA reads as TGTGCCAGCAGCAAGACAGGGGGGGCGAACACTGAAGCTTTCTTT.

The CDR3 protein is CASSSRTAFYEQYF. CDR3 bases: TGTGCCAGCAGCTCTCGGACAGCCTTCTACGAGCAGTACTTC. J is TRBJ2-7 and V is TRBV5-6; perhaps TRBD1 as D (6 bases). CDR3 length: 14 amino acids. CDR1 is SGHDT, CDR2 YYEEEE, per germline. V was shortened by 3 bases and J by 3 bases, with 13 bases between the two germline ends.